This is a list of T cell receptor beta chains from one sample in a study of blood T cell repertoires in COVID-19. Generated by immunoSEQ multiplex PCR, the TCRdb table keeps only in-frame clones and is missing some. The sample lists a few hundred thousand clones; roughly 85% were seen once. Sequencing used PBMCs or T cells enriched from blood (not recorded which). Source of these receptors: a woman aged 40 to 50 with acute COVID-19. Each CDR3 is given with its conserved first and last residue. Each record gives: V gene, J gene, clone size, CDR3 length, D gene, CDR3 DNA, CDR3 protein. A D gene is named only where the DNA matches it firmly. Size tells how often a clone was seen (once, few, many) or the class of an expanded clone, and some rows leave it out.

>TRBV11-2|TRBJ2-1|.|15|.
TGTGCCAGCAGCTCGTTGTTTAGCGAGATCAATGAGCAGTTCTTC
CASSSLFSEINEQFF
>TRBV5-4|TRBJ1-5|.|14|TRBD1
TGTGCCAGCAGCTTGCAACAGGGGGGTCAGCCCCAGCATTTT
CASSLQQGGQPQHF
>TRBV28|TRBJ1-2|.|8|.
TGTGCCAGCGGCGGCGACACCTTC
CASGGDTF
>TRBV2|TRBJ1-5|.|14|TRBD1
TGTGCCAGCAACCTACAGGGGGGCAATCAGCCCCAGCATTTT
CASNLQGGNQPQHF
>TRBV28|TRBJ1-5|.|14|TRBD1
TGTGCCAGCATCTGGACAGGGCTCAATCAGCCCCAGCATTTT
CASIWTGLNQPQHF
>TRBV28|TRBJ2-5|.|14|TRBD2
TGTGCCAGCAGCGTCGTAGCGGGAAGAGAGACCCAGTACTTC
CASSVVAGRETQYF
>TRBV4-3|TRBJ2-3|.|15|TRBD1
TGCGCCAGCAGCCAAGAGGCCAGGGGGCGGGATACGCAGTATTTT
CASSQEARGRDTQYF
>TRBV2|TRBJ2-3|.|14|.
TGTGCCAGCAGTGGCGGGCCCAGCACAGATACGCAGTATTTT
CASSGGPSTDTQYF
>TRBV24-1|TRBJ2-5|.|16|TRBD1
TGTGCCACCAGTGGGAAGGACAGGGGGCACCAAGAGACCCAGTACTTC
CATSGKDRGHQETQYF
>TRBV2|TRBJ1-2|.|12|.
TGTGCCAGCAGTCCATCGGGCTATGGCTACACCTTC
CASSPSGYGYTF
>TRBV13|TRBJ1-1|.|14|TRBD1
TGTGCCAGCAGCTTAGGGGGGGACAGCACTGAAGCTTTCTTT
CASSLGGDSTEAFF
>TRBV7-2|TRBJ2-2|.|16|.
TGTGCCAGCAGCCCCCCTCGCGGGACGAACACCGGGGAGCTGTTTTTT
CASSPPRGTNTGELFF
>TRBV28|TRBJ1-6|.|15|.
TGTGCCAGCAGACAACGTCAGGGCGCTAATTCACCCCTCCACTTT
CASRQRQGANSPLHF
>TRBV11-1|TRBJ2-1|.|11|.
TGTGCCAGCAGCACTTACAATGAGCAGTTCTTC
CASSTYNEQFF
>TRBV5-4|TRBJ2-1|.|16|TRBD2
TGTGCCAGCAGCTTTACTTCGGGACTAGCGGAACGCGAGCAGTTCTTC
CASSFTSGLAEREQFF
>TRBV19|TRBJ1-5|once|14|.
TGTGCCAGTAGTTCGCAGGGGTTCAATCAGCCCCAGCATTTT
CASSSQGFNQPQHF
>TRBV5-5|TRBJ1-6|.|14|.
TGTGCCAGCAGCTTGGGGACAACCAATTCACCCCTCCACTTT
CASSLGTTNSPLHF
>TRBV7-2|TRBJ2-3|few|14|TRBD2
TGTGCCAGCAGCTTAGGACTAGCGGGAGATACGCAGTATTTT
CASSLGLAGDTQYF
>TRBV7-2|TRBJ2-5|.|15|TRBD1
TGTGCCAGCAGCACCCGGACAGGCTCCCAAGAGACCCAGTACTTC
CASSTRTGSQETQYF
>TRBV5-1|TRBJ1-2|.|17|.
TGCGCCAGCAGCTTGGGGGCTGATCGAGGACACCCCTATGGCTACACCTTC
CASSLGADRGHPYGYTF
>TRBV11-1|TRBJ1-6|.|15|.
TGTGCCAGCAGCTTAGGACTTCCCGTCGGATCACCCCTCCACTTT
CASSLGLPVGSPLHF
>TRBV7-3|TRBJ2-2|.|17|TRBD2
TGTGCCAGCAGCCACCCGGCCGGGAGGTCGGACACCGGGGAGCTGTTTTTT
CASSHPAGRSDTGELFF
>TRBV20-1|TRBJ2-7|once|15|TRBD2
TGCAGTGCTAGTTCGGGACTAGAAACTTCCTACGAGCAGTACTTC
CSASSGLETSYEQYF
>TRBV4-1|TRBJ2-7|once|15|TRBD2
TGCGCCAGCAGCCAGGGACTAGCGGGGATTTACGAGCAGTACTTC
CASSQGLAGIYEQYF